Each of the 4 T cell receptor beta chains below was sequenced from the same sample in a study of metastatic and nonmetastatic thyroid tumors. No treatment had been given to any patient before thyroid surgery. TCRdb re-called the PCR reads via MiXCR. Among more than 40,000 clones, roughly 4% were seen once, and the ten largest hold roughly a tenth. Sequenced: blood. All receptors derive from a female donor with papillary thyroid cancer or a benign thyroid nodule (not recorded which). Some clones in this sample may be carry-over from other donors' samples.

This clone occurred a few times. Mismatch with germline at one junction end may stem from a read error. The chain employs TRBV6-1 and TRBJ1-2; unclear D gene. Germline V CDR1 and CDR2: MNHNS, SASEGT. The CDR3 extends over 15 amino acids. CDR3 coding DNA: TGCGCCAGCAGTGGGCGGACCCAAGCTAACTATGGCTACACCTTC. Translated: CASSGRTQANYGYTF.

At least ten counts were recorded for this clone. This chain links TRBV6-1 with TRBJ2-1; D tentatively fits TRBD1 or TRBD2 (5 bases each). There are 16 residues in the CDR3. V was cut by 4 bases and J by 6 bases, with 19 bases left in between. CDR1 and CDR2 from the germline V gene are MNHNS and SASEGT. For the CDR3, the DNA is TGTGCCAGCAGTGTGGCCCGGGACCACATCCTCAATGAGCAGTTCTTC. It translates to CASSVARDHILNEQFF.

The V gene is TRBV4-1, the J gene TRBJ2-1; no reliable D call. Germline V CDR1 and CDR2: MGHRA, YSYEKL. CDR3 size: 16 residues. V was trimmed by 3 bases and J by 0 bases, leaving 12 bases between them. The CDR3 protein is CASSHVNLLSYNEQFF. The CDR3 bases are TGCGCCAGCAGCCACGTTAACCTGCTCTCCTACAATGAGCAGTTCTTC.

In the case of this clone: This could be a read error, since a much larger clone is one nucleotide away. The CDR3 loop reads CSVGGGWGNEHFF. CDR3 nucleotide sequence: TGCAGCGTTGGGGGGGGATGGGGCAATGAGCATTTCTTC. This chain links TRBV29-1 with TRBJ2-1; the match to TRBD2 covers 7 bases. Per the germline V gene, CDR1 is SQVTM and CDR2 is ANQGSEA. There are 13 residues in the CDR3.